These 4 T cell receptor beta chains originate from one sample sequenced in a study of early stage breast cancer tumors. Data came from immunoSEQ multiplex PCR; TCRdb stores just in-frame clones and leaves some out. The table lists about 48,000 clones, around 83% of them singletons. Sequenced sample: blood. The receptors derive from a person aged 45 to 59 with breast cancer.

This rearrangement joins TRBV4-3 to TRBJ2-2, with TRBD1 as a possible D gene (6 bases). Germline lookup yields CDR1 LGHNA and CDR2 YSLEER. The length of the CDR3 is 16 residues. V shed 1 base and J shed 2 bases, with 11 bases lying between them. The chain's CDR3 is CASSQVGQLNTGELFF. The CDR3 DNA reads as TGCGCCAGCAGCCAAGTAGGACAGTTAAACACCGGGGAGCTGTTTTTT.

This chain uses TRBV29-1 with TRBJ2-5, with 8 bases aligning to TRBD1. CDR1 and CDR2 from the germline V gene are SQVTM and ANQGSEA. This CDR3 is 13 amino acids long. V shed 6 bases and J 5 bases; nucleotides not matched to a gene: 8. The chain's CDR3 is CSVDRTGLETQYF. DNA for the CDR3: TGCAGCGTGGATAGGACAGGGTTGGAGACCCAGTACTTC.

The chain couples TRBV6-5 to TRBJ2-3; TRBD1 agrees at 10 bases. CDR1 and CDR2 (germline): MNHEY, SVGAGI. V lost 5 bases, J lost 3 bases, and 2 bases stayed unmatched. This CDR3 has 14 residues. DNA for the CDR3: TGTGCCAGCAGTGAGGACAGGGGGACAGATACGCAGTATTTT. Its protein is CASSEDRGTDTQYF.

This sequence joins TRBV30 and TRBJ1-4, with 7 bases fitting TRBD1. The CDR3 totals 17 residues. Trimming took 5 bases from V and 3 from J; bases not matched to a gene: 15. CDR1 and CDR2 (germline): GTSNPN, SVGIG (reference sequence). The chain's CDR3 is CAWARDSVFEANEKLFF. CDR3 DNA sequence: TGTGCCTGGGCACGGGACAGCGTATTTGAGGCTAATGAAAAACTGTTTTTT.